This TCR beta chain comes out of a study of blood T cell repertoires in COVID-19. The method was immunoSEQ multiplex PCR; TCRdb's version includes in-frame clones alone and lacks a portion of them. The sample holds approximately 150,000 clones, 85% seen once. The length of the CDR3 is 13 residues. Germline assignment: CDR1 LNHDA and CDR2 SQIVND (reference sequence). Trimming at V came to 8 bases and at J to 4 bases, leaving 5 bases not matched to a gene. The sample comprised peripheral blood. The V call is TRBV19, the J call TRBJ1-5; TRBD1 matches 7 bases. The sequence was obtained from a human donor with acute or convalescent COVID-19. The donor label of this sample is uncertain. CDR3 residues: CASAGQLNQPQHF. CDR3 nucleotide sequence: TGTGCCAGTGCGGGACAGTTAAATCAGCCCCAGCATTTT.